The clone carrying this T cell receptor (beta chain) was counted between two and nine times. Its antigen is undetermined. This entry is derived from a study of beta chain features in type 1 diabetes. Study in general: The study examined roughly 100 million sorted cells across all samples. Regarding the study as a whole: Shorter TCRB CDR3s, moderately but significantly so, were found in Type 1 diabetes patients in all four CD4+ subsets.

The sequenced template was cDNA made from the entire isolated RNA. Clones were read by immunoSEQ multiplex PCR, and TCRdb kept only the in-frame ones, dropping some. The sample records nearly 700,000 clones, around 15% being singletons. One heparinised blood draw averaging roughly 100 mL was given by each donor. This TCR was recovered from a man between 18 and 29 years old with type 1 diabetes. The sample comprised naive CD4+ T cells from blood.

The CDR3 bases are TGTGCCAGCAGTTACTCTACAGGATTTAGCGAGACCCAGTACTTC. Translation: CASSYSTGFSETQYF. The V gene is TRBV6-5, the J gene TRBJ2-5; TRBD1 is a possible D gene (5 bases). Trimming took off 0 bases at V and 5 bases at J, with 13 bases between the two ends. This CDR3 comprises 15 residues. The germline V gene has CDR1 MNHEY and CDR2 SVGAGI.